This T cell receptor (beta chain) was identified in a study of early T cells in non-severe SARS-CoV-2 infection. Study findings and constraints: Matching with VDJdb favored anti-spike CD8 responses (missing private and CD4 specificities).

cDNA molecules, individually, were tagged with unique molecular identifiers. TCRdb re-derived calls from the 5' RACE reads in MiXCR, one entry per CDR3 protein. Altogether around 76,000 distinct CDR3 sequences are present, roughly 15% being singletons, with the ten largest covering nearly 4%. There are 15 residues in the CDR3. The germline gives CDR1 SEHNR, CDR2 FQNEAQ (reference sequence). Trimming took 0 bases from V and 2 from J; bases not matched to a gene: 1. There are a few counts of this clonotype. Its antigen remains unknown. The rearrangement uses TRBV7-9 and TRBJ1-5, with 7 bases that match TRBD1. The starting material was whole blood, obtained at baseline. The receptor comes from an adult who was a healthcare worker with PCR-confirmed SARS-CoV-2 infection or an uninfected control (not recorded which). CDR3 sequence (DNA): TGTGCCAGCAGCTTAGCAGGGGGCGGCAATCAGCCCCAGCATTTT. Translating it yields CASSLAGGGNQPQHF.